This passage covers 24 T cell receptor beta chains from one sample sequenced in a study of cytomegalovirus exposure and HLA in healthy donors. The PCR made use of 60 Vbeta and 13 Jbeta primers. Measured with immunoSEQ multiplex PCR; TCRdb has only the in-frame clones, and not every one. Here the sample spans 90,000 to 120,000 clones, roughly 70% being singletons. The sample taken for sequencing was PBMCs. Receptors originate from a woman between 40 and 50 years old in good health and CMV-seropositive.

This rearrangement joins TRBV27 to TRBJ2-1, with D unclear. Germline V gene sequence: CDR1 MNHEY, CDR2 SMNVEV (reference sequence). This CDR3 comprises 13 residues. V dropped 0 bases and J dropped 4 bases, with 4 bases sitting between them. CDR3 in DNA: TGTGCCAGCAGTTTATCCCAGTACAATGAGCAGTTCTTC. It encodes CASSLSQYNEQFF.

The chain is built from TRBV30 and TRBJ2-1, with 8 bases identical to TRBD2. CDR1 is GTSNPN, CDR2 SVGIG, per germline (reference sequence). This CDR3 is built from 12 residues. V shed 8 bases and J 9 bases; nucleotides not matched to a gene: 9. The CDR3 loop reads CARAGGGFEQFF. CDR3 DNA: TGTGCCCGCGCCGGGGGGGGGTTTGAGCAGTTCTTC.

The chain carries TRBV5-1 and TRBJ1-4; 7 nucleotides line up with TRBD1. The CDR3 extends over 16 amino acids. Germline loops: CDR1 SGHRS, CDR2 YFSETQ. V dropped 2 bases and J dropped 1; count of bases not matched to a gene: 5. The CDR3 DNA follows: TGCGCCAGCAGCTTCAGACAGGGCGGAACTAATGAAAAACTGTTTTTT. This translates into CASSFRQGGTNEKLFF.

The rearrangement uses TRBV5-1 and TRBJ2-7; 9 bases are a match to TRBD1. From germline, CDR1 is SGHRS and CDR2 YFSETQ. Losses at the gene ends were 3 bases for V and 3 bases for J; bases not matched to a gene: 4. The CDR3 is made up of 14 amino acids. The CDR3 coding sequence is TGCGCCAGCAGCTGGGGACAGGGAAACTACGAGCAGTACTTC. Protein product: CASSWGQGNYEQYF.

The chain is built from TRBV5-1 and TRBJ1-4; tentatively, D is TRBD1 (5 bases). V lost 1 base to trimming and J lost 5 bases, with 9 bases between them. This CDR3 has 14 residues. Germline CDR1 SGHRS, CDR2 YFSETQ. The CDR3 nucleotides read TGCGCCAGCAGCTTGTCGGAGGGGAATGAAAAACTGTTTTTT. The encoded protein is CASSLSEGNEKLFF.

The count of this clone is one. The genes are TRBV19 and TRBJ1-6; TRBD1 matches 8 bases. This CDR3 region has 13 residues. Germline V lookup: CDR1 LNHDA, CDR2 SQIVND (reference sequence). Trimming cost V 10 bases and J 9 bases; bases outside gene matches: 8. This CDR3 is CATQDRVGSPLHF. In DNA form, the CDR3 reads TGTGCCACCCAGGACAGGGTGGGTTCACCCCTCCACTTT.

The V and J genes are TRBV30 and TRBJ1-2, with no clear D. Between the trimmed V and J ends, which lost 0 bases and 4 bases, there was a span of 15 bases. Germline assignment: CDR1 GTSNPN and CDR2 SVGIG (reference sequence). There are 15 residues in the CDR3. The chain's CDR3 is CAWSVRQTGGYGYTF. CDR3 nucleotides: TGTGCCTGGAGTGTACGGCAGACCGGAGGCTATGGCTACACCTTC.

This clone occurred a few times. The chain links TRBV2 to TRBJ2-2; perhaps TRBD1 as D (5 bases). V lost 8 bases and J 1 base, leaving 11 bases between the germline ends. This CDR3 comprises 14 residues. Looked up from germline, CDR1 is SNHLY and CDR2 is FYNNEI. This CDR3 reads CASCRRGNTGELFF. In DNA, the CDR3 is TGTGCCAGCTGTCGAAGGGGGAACACCGGGGAGCTGTTTTTT.

This chain uses TRBV18 with TRBJ2-2; perhaps TRBD1 as D (7 bases). Trimming cost V 5 bases and J 2 bases, with 15 bases left between them. Germline V CDR1 and CDR2: KGHSH, LQKENI. The CDR3 runs 16 residues. The CDR3 reads CASSSNGGGNTGELFF. In DNA, the CDR3 is TGTGCCAGCTCATCCAACGGAGGGGGCAACACCGGGGAGCTGTTTTTT.

The chain links TRBV6-1 to TRBJ2-5; possibly TRBD2 for D (5 bases). Germline CDR1 MNHNS, CDR2 SASEGT. This CDR3 region has 12 residues. V was trimmed by 10 bases and J by 5 bases, leaving 14 bases between them. CDR3 sequence (DNA): TGTGCCACCGATAACACGGGGGAGACCCAGTACTTC. Amino acids: CATDNTGETQYF.

J is TRBJ1-5 and V is TRBV19; D gene ambiguous. Germline V gene sequence: CDR1 LNHDA, CDR2 SQIVND (reference sequence). V was pared by 4 bases and J by 9 bases, with 13 bases between. The CDR3 runs to 13 residues. The CDR3 protein is CASSNSVRGPQHF. For the CDR3, the DNA is TGTGCCAGTAGTAATTCTGTGCGTGGGCCCCAGCATTTT.

This clone has just one count. V usage is TRBV29-1 and J usage is TRBJ2-7; 10 bases match TRBD1. The CDR3 is made up of 13 amino acids. The V and J ends lost 6 bases and 3 bases, in that order; junction bases with no gene match: 5. Germline CDR1 is SQVTM and CDR2 is ANQGSEA. The DNA for the CDR3 is TGCAGCGTAGGGACAGGGGACTTCTACGAGCAGTACTTC. Amino acids: CSVGTGDFYEQYF.

The rearrangement links TRBV7-2 to TRBJ2-1, with TRBD2 matching 12 bases. The CDR3 spans 16 residues. V gave up 6 bases and J gave up 4 bases; unmatched junction bases: 7. CDR1 and CDR2 (germline): SGHTA, FQGNSA. The CDR3 nucleotides are TGTGCCAGCAGACTAGCGGGGGGCCTCGGTTACAATGAGCAGTTCTTC. Its protein product is CASRLAGGLGYNEQFF.

The genes are TRBV9 and TRBJ1-1, with D perhaps TRBD1 (6 bases). The CDR3 runs 15 residues. CDR1 and CDR2 (germline): SGDLS, YYNGEE. The V and J ends lost 0 bases and 1 base respectively, with 10 bases between them. For the CDR3, the DNA is TGTGCCAGCAGCGTAGGTTACAGGGAGAACACTGAAGCTTTCTTT. Its protein product is CASSVGYRENTEAFF. Combining the CDR3 with reference TRBV9 and TRBJ1-1 gives the whole variable domain DSGVTQTPKHLITATGQRVTLRCSPRSGDLSVYWYQQSLDQGLQFLIQYYNGEERAKGNILERFSAQQFPDLHSELNLSSLELGDSALYFCASSVGYRENTEAFFGQGTRLTVV.

This clone was seen more than once but under ten times. The chain carries TRBV15 and TRBJ1-6; tentatively, D is TRBD1 (5 bases). CDR1 LNHNV and CDR2 YYDKDF come from the germline V gene (reference sequence). V gave up 1 base and J gave up 14 bases, with 15 bases separating them. This CDR3 comprises 14 residues. CDR3 sequence (DNA): TGTGCCACCAGCAGAGGCGGGGCGACCCTCTCCCTCCACTTT. As protein: CATSRGGATLSLHF.

The chain couples TRBV14 to TRBJ2-3; D uncertain. Germline CDR1 and CDR2: SGHDN and FVKESK. The length of the CDR3 is 15 residues. Trimming took 0 bases from V and 5 from J, leaving 12 bases between them. This chain's CDR3 is CASSQDRRRLDTQYF. CDR3 sequence (DNA): TGTGCCAGCAGCCAAGACCGGCGGAGACTAGATACGCAGTATTTT.

In this sample, this clone turned up once. The V gene is TRBV9, the J gene TRBJ2-7; 9 nucleotides line up with TRBD2. There are 15 residues in the CDR3. The V and J ends lost 0 bases and 2 bases, in that order; junction bases with no gene match: 3. Germline CDR1 SGDLS, CDR2 YYNGEE. The CDR3 loop is CASSVEPSGAYEQYF. In DNA form, the CDR3 reads TGTGCCAGCAGCGTAGAGCCTAGCGGGGCCTACGAGCAGTACTTC.

The chain recombines TRBV6-1 with TRBJ1-6, with D perhaps TRBD1 (5 bases). From germline, CDR1 is MNHNS and CDR2 SASEGT. The CDR3 spans 14 residues. The V gene lost 8 bases and the J gene lost 0 bases, with 8 bases spanning the gap. CDR3 bases: TGTGCCAGCCCAGGGCCCTCCTATAATTCACCCCTCCACTTT. It encodes CASPGPSYNSPLHF.

This rearrangement joins TRBV11-1 to TRBJ1-1; the match to TRBD1 covers 7 bases. The CDR3 spans 15 residues. Germline loops: CDR1 SGHAT, CDR2 FQDESV (reference sequence). Germline trimming cut 3 bases from V and 3 bases from J; bases unmatched to any gene: 7. The CDR3 sequence: CASSFLPGGDTEAFF. The CDR3 coding sequence is TGTGCCAGCAGCTTCCTACCAGGGGGAGACACTGAAGCTTTCTTT.

This chain connects TRBV19 to TRBJ1-4; D possibly corresponds to TRBD1 (5 bases). CDR3 length: 15 residues. V was clipped by 7 bases and J by 0 bases, with 12 bases between them. Germline lookup yields CDR1 LNHDA and CDR2 SQIVND (reference sequence). CDR3 region: CASKRQHATNEKLFF. The CDR3 nucleotides read TGTGCCAGTAAGAGACAGCATGCAACTAATGAAAAACTGTTTTTT.

This clone turned up a few times. The chain links TRBV9 to TRBJ2-5; D is unclear. Germline V gene lookup returns CDR1 SGDLS and CDR2 YYNGEE. V shed 1 base and J shed 5 bases, with 12 bases lying between them. This CDR3 has 14 residues. This CDR3 reads CASSVLATQETQYF. CDR3 coding DNA: TGTGCCAGCAGCGTACTGGCCACCCAGGAGACCCAGTACTTC.

The chain recombines TRBV4-1 with TRBJ2-5; the D gene is possibly TRBD2 (6 bases). CDR1 MGHRA and CDR2 YSYEKL come from the germline V gene. V was cut by 1 base and J by 2 bases, with 11 bases left in between. CDR3 size: 15 residues. The DNA for the CDR3 is TGCGCCAGCAGCCAAGGGTGGGCGGGGCAAGAGACCCAGTACTTC. Translated, it gives CASSQGWAGQETQYF.

The V call is TRBV11-2, the J call TRBJ2-1; weak D call: TRBD1 (6 bases). Germline-derived CDR1 and CDR2 are SGHAT and FQNNGV. Trimming took 0 bases from V and 12 from J, leaving 15 bases between them. The CDR3 is made up of 14 amino acids. The CDR3 DNA reads TGTGCCAGCAGCTTAGAACAGGGTAATTTAGTGCAGTTCTTC. Translation: CASSLEQGNLVQFF.

The chain couples TRBV7-9 to TRBJ2-2; 8 nucleotides agree with TRBD1. J was trimmed by 2 bases and V by 0 bases; bases with no gene match: 2. Germline CDR1 and CDR2: SEHNR and FQNEAQ (reference sequence). The CDR3 totals 16 residues. The CDR3 region has the DNA TGTGCCAGCAGCTTAGCGGGGACAGGAAACACCGGGGAGCTGTTTTTT. Translating it yields CASSLAGTGNTGELFF.